Following are 9 T cell receptor beta chains from one sample sequenced in a study of blood T cell repertoires in COVID-19. Assay: immunoSEQ multiplex PCR; the TCRdb copy retains only in-frame clones and omits some. The sample has around 270,000 clones; around nine tenths are singletons. The sequenced sample consisted of peripheral blood. Every receptor here comes from a woman aged 55-69 years with COVID-19, enrolled during active disease.

The chain uses TRBV5-6 and TRBJ2-5; 8 nucleotides line up with TRBD1. The CDR3 runs to 16 residues. CDR1 is SGHDT, CDR2 YYEEEE, per germline. After removal of 4 bases from V and 5 bases from J, the junction contained 13 bases not matched to a gene. The CDR3 loop is CASSPRQGTSGETQYF. CDR3 nucleotides: TGTGCCAGCAGCCCACGACAGGGGACGTCAGGGGAGACCCAGTACTTC.

V usage is TRBV6-1 and J usage is TRBJ2-7; D may be TRBD1 (5 bases). Trimming stripped 0 bases from V and 4 bases from J, with 13 bases between. Germline V lookup: CDR1 MNHNS, CDR2 SASEGT. The length of the CDR3 is 15 residues. Written as DNA, the CDR3 is TGTGCCAGCAGTGAAGCTGGCAGGGCCGCTTACGAGCAGTACTTC. Protein product: CASSEAGRAAYEQYF.

The chain couples TRBV3-1 (or the pseudogene TRBV3-2) to TRBJ1-5; D uncertain. CDR3 length equals 19 residues. Germline CDR1 reads LGHDT; CDR2 reads YNNKEL (reference sequence). V was trimmed by 1 base and J by 0 bases, leaving 19 bases between them. DNA for the CDR3: TGTGCCAGCAGCCAAGCGGGGTCCGTTGCAGGTTATAGCAATCAGCCCCAGCATTTT. Residues: CASSQAGSVAGYSNQPQHF.

The chain carries TRBV7-6 and TRBJ2-3; 12 bases line up with TRBD2. The CDR3 covers 15 residues. The ends lost 5 bases at V and 4 bases at J; junction bases unmatched: 4. Germline CDR1 reads SGHVS; CDR2 reads FNYEAQ. CDR3 protein: CASSHPSGRADTQYF. As DNA, the CDR3 is TGTGCCAGCAGCCACCCTAGCGGGAGGGCAGATACGCAGTATTTT.

This clone was detected a few times. The chain combines TRBV5-4 with TRBJ1-1; TRBD1 matches 7 bases. The CDR3 covers 14 residues. CDR1 is SGHNT, CDR2 YYREEE, per germline (reference sequence). Trimming took 2 bases from V and 4 from J; bases not matched to a gene: 5. The CDR3 loop reads CASSFTDRATEAFF. The DNA of the CDR3 is TGTGCCAGCAGCTTTACTGACAGGGCCACTGAAGCTTTCTTT.

V and J are TRBV11-2 and TRBJ1-2, with 9 bases aligning to TRBD1. The CDR3 extends over 17 amino acids. V trimming: 5 bases; J trimming: 0 bases; junction bases outside the gene matches: 10. Per germline, CDR1 SGHAT and CDR2 FQNNGV. The CDR3 nucleotides read TGTGCCAGCAGCCCTAGGACAGGGGTTTGGACTAACTATGGCTACACCTTC. Residues: CASSPRTGVWTNYGYTF.

The rearrangement joins TRBV3-1 (or the pseudogene TRBV3-2) to TRBJ2-4; D perhaps matches TRBD1 (5 bases). The CDR3 sequence is 14 residues long. Germline-derived CDR1 and CDR2 are LGHDT and YNNKEL (reference sequence). V was cut by 1 base and J by 7 bases, with 11 bases left in between. The CDR3 here is CASSQGQISNIQYF. CDR3 in DNA: TGTGCCAGCAGCCAAGGACAGATTTCTAACATTCAGTACTTC.

As regards this clone: Other DNA variants within this sample encode the same CDR3. The chain joins TRBV9 to TRBJ2-3; TRBD2 is a possible D gene (5 bases). Germline assignment: CDR1 SGDLS and CDR2 YYNGEE. The CDR3 spans 16 residues. V was trimmed by 0 bases and J by 1 base, leaving 12 bases between them. The CDR3 region is CASSVAPGSGTDTQYF. The DNA for the CDR3 is TGTGCCAGCAGCGTAGCTCCGGGGTCGGGCACAGATACGCAGTATTTT.

The chain combines TRBV28 with TRBJ2-1, with D maybe TRBD1 (6 bases). Germline values: CDR1 MDHEN, CDR2 SYDVKM. V was shortened by 3 bases and J by 0 bases, with 9 bases between the two germline ends. The CDR3 is made up of 15 amino acids. The CDR3 loop reads CASSFRGSSYNEQFF. CDR3 DNA: TGTGCCAGCAGTTTTAGGGGGTCCTCCTACAATGAGCAGTTCTTC.